This TCR beta chain was sequenced in a study of blood T cell repertoires in COVID-19. Study-level background: Some COVID-19 samples were acute and others convalescent; all came from the United States, Italy and Spain. PBMCs, B-cell-depleted T cells, or T cells provided the cDNA or gDNA that made up the material.

Authors' methods: Reference gene primer amplification in the assay estimated nucleated cell counts. Generated by immunoSEQ multiplex PCR, the TCRdb table keeps only in-frame clones and is missing some. V, J and clone size are taken as reported in that table, and D and trimming were inferred from the DNA itself. The top ten clones hold roughly 0.76% of a sample with roughly 460,000 clones, 70% to 90% of them seen once. It was during active infection that Seattle patients were enrolled and then longitudinally followed. Germline loops: CDR1 LNHDA, CDR2 SQIVND (reference sequence). There are 15 residues in the CDR3. J was trimmed by 0 bases and V by 4 bases; bases with no gene match: 5.

What was sequenced was peripheral blood. This chain links TRBV19 with TRBJ1-2; TRBD1 agrees at 7 bases. This TCR derives from a man between 18 and 29 years old with COVID-19, enrolled during active disease. This CDR3 is CASSRTGKTNYGYTF. CDR3 bases: TGTGCCAGTAGTAGGACAGGAAAAACTAACTATGGCTACACCTTC. The entire variable domain, with the rest obtained from reference TRBV19 and TRBJ1-2, is as follows: DGGITQSPKYLFRKEGQNVTLSCEQNLNHDAMYWYRQDPGQGLRLIYYSQIVNDFQKGDIAEGYSVSREKKESFPLTVTSAQKNPTAFYLCASSRTGKTNYGYTFGSGTRLTVV.